This T cell receptor (beta chain) was documented in a study of CD8 T cells in Susac syndrome (dated by TCRdb to about 2019). Background for the entire study: Of the Susac syndrome patients who were sequenced, roughly 6 had clinically active disease and roughly eight were in clinical remission. At the time of blood withdrawal, Susac syndrome patients were either therapy-naive, taking corticosteroids (with some also receiving IVIg), or on IVIg alone. Whether CD8+ T cell activation and differentiation in Susac syndrome was antigen driven was tested using repertoire sequencing.

Peripheral blood CD8+ and CD4+ T cells from healthy donors, Susac syndrome patients and multiple sclerosis patients were profiled by high-throughput TCR beta sequencing. The Susac syndrome patients fulfilled recently defined diagnostic criteria for definite or probable disease. Bulk CD8+ and CD4+ T cells were purified magnetically by negative isolation, whereas CD8+ TEMRA cells were enriched by FACS. Blood was collected in EDTA tubes and processed within 24 hours, with PBMCs isolated through density gradient centrifugation. PBMCs intended for TCR sequencing were frozen in liquid nitrogen and were later thawed in a 37 degrees C water bath. A purity of at least 90% was achieved for sorted or isolated CD4+, CD8+ and CD8+ TEMRA cells. RNA was extracted with the RNeasy kit and roughly 0.45 to 1 ug was reverse transcribed using random hexamers. The immunoSEQ multiplex PCR assay, which covers 54 Vbeta and 13 Jbeta segments, was used to amplify TCR beta CDR3 regions. Bias from PCR amplification was corrected by using a synthetic template baseline for primer optimization and for computational correction. The study's own analysis went as follows. Reads were annotated to V, D and J genes per IMGT and analyzed with immunoSEQ Analyzer, keeping only productive sequences. To calculate clonality, Shannon entropy was normalized by log2 of the number of productive unique sequences and then subtracted from one. Public and private clones were assessed among the 100 most prevalent clones of each patient and control. Clones were defined as Susac-specific if absent from the healthy and MS cohorts, from approximately 1,100 published viral clones and from other ImmuneACCESS disease sequences. TCRdb's own reprocessing of the public reads used fastp at Q25 and MiXCR and kept productive beta chains. One record per CDR3 amino acid sequence lists the most common genes and DNA. TCRdb's processing, not the authors', yielded these V and J calls. This sample holds about 190,000 distinct CDR3 sequences; under 97% were observed only once. Roughly 0.093% of the sample comes from the top ten.

Findings and caveats that apply to the study as a whole: The number of individuals in the TCR sequencing and HLA analysis was acknowledged as relatively small. In the CD4+ T cell repertoire of Susac syndrome patients, clonal expansion was not detected.

Notes on this clonotype: Its antigen remains undetermined. Qualities for individual bases were not recorded, and no much larger clone is one base off.

The CDR3 runs 15 residues from the cysteine to the phenylalanine. Only the CDR3 DNA stays, 45 bases, in frame from base 1. According to the germline V gene (reference sequence), CDR1 reads DFQATT and CDR2 reads SNEGSKA. The germline V end is reduced by 5 bases and the J end by 1 base; junction bases left unmatched: 5. This chain is built from TRBV20-1 and TRBJ2-1; 10 nucleotides in the junction match TRBD2. This TCR derives from a human donor with Susac syndrome. The specimen sequenced was CD4+ T cells from PBMCs. The DNA reads as follows: TGCAGTGCTCCTCTAGCGGGGGCGTCCTACAATGAGCAGTTCTTC. This codes for CSAPLAGASYNEQFF.